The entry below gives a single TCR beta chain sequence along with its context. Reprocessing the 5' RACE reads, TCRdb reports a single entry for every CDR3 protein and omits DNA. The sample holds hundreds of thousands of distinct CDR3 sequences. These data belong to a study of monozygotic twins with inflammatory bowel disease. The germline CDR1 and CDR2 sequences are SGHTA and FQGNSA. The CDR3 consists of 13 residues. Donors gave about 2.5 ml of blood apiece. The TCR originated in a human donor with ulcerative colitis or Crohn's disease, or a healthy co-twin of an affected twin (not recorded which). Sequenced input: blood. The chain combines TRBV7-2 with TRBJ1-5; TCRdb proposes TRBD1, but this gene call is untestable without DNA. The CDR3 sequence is CASSSRGLEPQHF.